Listed below are T cell receptor beta chains from one sample, sequenced in a study of Graves' ophthalmopathy and Graves' hyperthyroidism. TCRdb used MiXCR to reprocess the multiplex PCR reads, holding one entry per CDR3 protein. Of approximately 540,000 distinct CDR3 sequences listed, about two fifths are singletons. Sequencing used peripheral blood or thyroid tissue (not recorded which). These receptors were obtained from an adult man with Graves' hyperthyroidism. The CDR3 runs from the conserved cysteine through the conserved F or W. D genes are given only for firm matches. Not all rows give a size; the values are once, few, many and, for expanded clones, a class.

d_gene,j_gene,abundance,v_gene,CDR3aa,CDR3nt
NA,TRBJ1-4,many,TRBV5-1,CASSLPAGDEKLFF,TGCGCCAGCAGCTTGCCGGCAGGGGACGAAAAACTGTTTTTT
NA,TRBJ2-2,many,TRBV9,CASSVGPGNTGELFF,TGTGCCAGCAGCGTAGGTCCGGGGAACACCGGGGAGCTGTTTTTT
TRBD1,TRBJ2-1,few,TRBV19,CASSLGTGQLYNEQFF,TGTGCCAGTAGCCTCGGGACAGGACAGCTCTACAATGAGCAGTTCTTC
NA,TRBJ2-7,NA,TRBV5-8,CASSLEQYF,TGTGCCAGCAGCTTAGAGCAGTACTTC
TRBD1,TRBJ1-2,NA,TRBV15,CATSPGTAGSGYTF,TGTGCCACCAGCCCTGGGACAGCAGGCTCTGGCTACACCTTC
NA,TRBJ1-2,NA,TRBV15,CATSSGHRHYGYTF,TGTGCCACCAGCAGCGGCCACAGACATTATGGCTACACCTTC
NA,TRBJ1-2,many,TRBV5-1,CASSLGGPAANYGYTF,TGCGCCAGCAGCTTGGGGGGGCCTGCAGCTAACTATGGCTACACCTTC
NA,TRBJ2-7,many,TRBV6-5,CASSYGSSGYEQYF,TGTGCCAGCAGTTACGGCAGTTCCGGGTACGAGCAGTACTTC
TRBD1,TRBJ1-1,NA,TRBV2,CASSAGGAFF,TGTGCCAGCAGCGCAGGGGGAGCTTTCTTT
TRBD2,TRBJ2-7,once,TRBV6-5,CASSGTSAPNEQYF,TGTGCCAGCAGTGGGACTAGCGCTCCTAACGAGCAGTACTTC
NA,TRBJ1-5,NA,TRBV20-1,CSASRGNNQPQHF,TGCAGTGCTAGTAGGGGAAACAATCAGCCCCAGCATTTT
TRBD2,TRBJ2-5,many,TRBV20-1,CSARDLGSGGLGETQYF,TGCAGTGCTAGAGATCTAGGTAGCGGGGGATTGGGAGAGACCCAGTACTTC
TRBD2,TRBJ2-7,many,TRBV9,CASSVGTSGLNHEQYF,TGTGCCAGCAGCGTAGGGACTAGCGGGCTGAATCACGAGCAGTACTTC
NA,TRBJ2-5,many,TRBV20-1,CSARVAGQETQYF,TGCAGTGCTAGAGTGGCAGGCCAAGAGACCCAGTACTTC
TRBD1,TRBJ2-2,few,TRBV9,CASSPQPGQGATGELFF,TGTGCCAGCAGCCCACAACCTGGGCAGGGGGCTACCGGGGAGCTGTTTTTT
TRBD1,TRBJ2-7,many,TRBV4-1,CASSQMGTGAYEQYF,TGCGCCAGCAGCCAAATGGGGACAGGGGCCTACGAGCAGTACTTC
TRBD1,TRBJ2-5,NA,TRBV12-3/TRBV12-4,CASKGTGGKETQYF,TGTGCCAGCAAAGGGACAGGGGGCAAAGAGACCCAGTACTTC
NA,TRBJ2-5,many,TRBV12-3/TRBV12-4,CASSFGETQYF,TGTGCCAGCAGTTTCGGAGAGACCCAGTACTTC
NA,TRBJ1-1,many,TRBV5-6,CASSLGGVYTEAFF,TGTGCCAGCAGCTTGGGTGGGGTCTACACTGAAGCTTTCTTT
NA,TRBJ2-3,NA,TRBV7-2,CASSLAGLAFTDTQYF,TGTGCCAGCAGCTTAGCGGGTCTAGCGTTCACAGATACGCAGTATTTT
TRBD1,TRBJ1-2,NA,TRBV7-8,CASSNLRDRAENYGYTF,TGTGCCAGCAGCAACCTCCGGGACAGGGCCGAGAACTATGGCTACACCTTC
TRBD2,TRBJ2-7,many,TRBV15,CATSRELPGGRTYEQYF,TGTGCCACCAGCAGAGAGCTACCGGGGGGTAGAACCTACGAGCAGTACTTC
NA,TRBJ2-7,many,TRBV5-1,CASSPAGPEQYF,TGCGCCAGCAGCCCTGCAGGTCCCGAGCAGTACTTC
TRBD1,TRBJ2-7,NA,TRBV7-9,CASRPTGVTSYEQYF,TGTGCCAGCAGGCCTACAGGGGTCACCTCCTACGAGCAGTACTTC
NA,TRBJ1-2,many,TRBV5-1,CASSLGTGIEINYGYTF,TGCGCCAGCAGCTTGGGAACAGGGATTGAGATTAACTATGGCTACACCTTC
TRBD1,TRBJ1-2,NA,TRBV29-1,CSLSTGSLLNYGYTF,TGCAGCTTATCGACAGGGAGTCTCCTCAACTATGGCTACACCTTC
TRBD1,TRBJ2-2,NA,TRBV6-4,CASSLGTGRDTGELFF,TGTGCCAGCAGTCTCGGGACAGGGAGGGACACCGGGGAGCTGTTTTTT
TRBD1,TRBJ1-1,many,TRBV29-1,CSADWTGVNTEAFF,TGCAGCGCCGACTGGACAGGGGTGAACACTGAAGCTTTCTTT
NA,TRBJ1-2,NA,TRBV28,CASKKGGSYGYTF,TGTGCCAGCAAAAAGGGGGGAAGCTATGGCTACACCTTC
TRBD2,TRBJ2-1,NA,TRBV24-1,CATSDLRRTSGNEQFF,TGTGCCACCAGTGATTTGAGACGGACTAGCGGCAATGAGCAGTTCTTC
NA,TRBJ2-7,NA,TRBV10-3,CAMNKGGSYEQYF,TGTGCCATGAATAAGGGGGGATCCTACGAGCAGTACTTC
TRBD1,TRBJ2-7,NA,TRBV29-1,CSVQGTGGTYEQYF,TGCAGCGTTCAAGGGACAGGGGGTACCTACGAGCAGTACTTC
NA,TRBJ1-4,NA,TRBV5-1,CASSPSGTATNEKLFF,TGCGCCAGCAGCCCTAGCGGAACAGCAACTAATGAAAAACTGTTTTTT
NA,TRBJ2-5,once,TRBV20-1,CSAGSGTQYF,TGCAGTGCTGGATCCGGGACCCAGTACTTC
NA,TRBJ1-1,NA,TRBV19,CASSIPSRQGGTEAFF,TGTGCCAGTAGTATTCCGTCCCGCCAGGGAGGGACTGAAGCTTTCTTT
TRBD1,TRBJ2-7,NA,TRBV19,CASRRTGFGYEQYF,TGTGCCAGTAGGAGGACAGGGTTTGGCTACGAGCAGTACTTC
TRBD1,TRBJ1-4,few,TRBV7-2,CASSQVDSRGDRSEKLFF,TGTGCCAGCAGCCAAGTGGATTCAAGGGGGGACAGGAGTGAAAAACTGTTTTTT
NA,TRBJ1-2,NA,TRBV29-1,CSRLDGIYGYTF,TGCAGCAGGTTGGACGGCATCTATGGCTACACCTTC
NA,TRBJ1-5,few,TRBV30,CAWSDNMGLARQPQHF,TGTGCCTGGAGCGACAATATGGGGTTAGCTAGGCAGCCCCAGCATTTT
NA,TRBJ1-6,many,TRBV7-9,CASSLRHLNSPLHF,TGTGCCAGCAGCTTGCGACACCTGAATTCACCCCTCCACTTT
NA,TRBJ2-7,once,TRBV2,CASVAGGRTYEQYF,TGTGCCAGCGTGGCCGGGGGCAGGACTTACGAGCAGTACTTC
NA,TRBJ2-7,many,TRBV6-5,CASRGVGVTYEQYF,TGTGCCAGCAGGGGGGTGGGGGTCACCTACGAGCAGTACTTC
NA,TRBJ2-7,many,TRBV29-1,CSVEGLGRGSSYEQYF,TGCAGCGTTGAAGGTTTAGGCAGGGGAAGCTCCTACGAGCAGTACTTC
NA,TRBJ2-7,NA,TRBV12-3/TRBV12-4,CASKPGHPTYEQYF,TGTGCCAGCAAACCGGGACACCCGACCTACGAGCAGTACTTC
TRBD1,TRBJ1-1,NA,TRBV10-3,CAISGDRGRPEAFF,TGTGCCATCAGTGGAGACAGGGGGCGGCCTGAAGCTTTCTTT
NA,TRBJ1-1,many,TRBV19,CASMGGYAEAFF,TGTGCCAGTATGGGGGGGTACGCTGAAGCTTTCTTT
NA,TRBJ1-3,NA,TRBV5-4,CASSLAGVSGNTIYF,TGTGCCAGCAGCTTGGCAGGGGTCTCTGGAAACACCATATATTTT
TRBD2,TRBJ2-7,NA,TRBV12-3/TRBV12-4,CASSRGTSGSGYEQYF,TGTGCCAGCAGCCGAGGGACTAGCGGGAGTGGGTACGAGCAGTACTTC
NA,TRBJ2-5,NA,TRBV20-1,CSYDTGRETQYF,TGCAGTTATGACACGGGGAGGGAGACCCAGTACTTC
TRBD1,TRBJ2-5,NA,TRBV5-4,CASSWGRQGSTETQYF,TGTGCCAGCAGTTGGGGGCGACAGGGATCGACAGAGACCCAGTACTTC
NA,TRBJ1-6,many,TRBV6-1,CASTQGMNSPLHF,TGTGCCAGCACCCAAGGGATGAATTCACCCCTCCACTTT
NA,TRBJ2-2,NA,TRBV2,CASLKTGELFF,TGTGCCAGCCTGAAGACAGGGGAGCTGTTTTTT
NA,TRBJ2-7,NA,TRBV20-1,CSAPALGKDEQYF,TGCAGTGCCCCTGCCCTAGGGAAAGACGAGCAGTACTTC
TRBD1,TRBJ2-7,many,TRBV2,CASQTGVLGDEQYF,TGTGCCAGCCAGACAGGGGTTCTGGGGGACGAGCAGTACTTC
NA,TRBJ1-2,NA,TRBV5-1,CASSFEWGQTNYGYTF,TGCGCCAGCAGCTTTGAGTGGGGACAAACTAACTATGGCTACACCTTC
TRBD2,TRBJ2-1,NA,TRBV25-1,CASQHETSGFLWFF,TGTGCCAGTCAACACGAGACTAGCGGGTTCCTGTGGTTCTTC
TRBD1,TRBJ2-2,NA,TRBV10-3,CAISRDRGQLFF,TGTGCCATCAGCAGAGACAGGGGGCAGCTGTTTTTT
TRBD1,TRBJ2-7,many,TRBV6-6,CASSYSRGRPSYEQYF,TGTGCCAGCAGTTACTCGAGGGGGCGGCCTTCCTACGAGCAGTACTTC